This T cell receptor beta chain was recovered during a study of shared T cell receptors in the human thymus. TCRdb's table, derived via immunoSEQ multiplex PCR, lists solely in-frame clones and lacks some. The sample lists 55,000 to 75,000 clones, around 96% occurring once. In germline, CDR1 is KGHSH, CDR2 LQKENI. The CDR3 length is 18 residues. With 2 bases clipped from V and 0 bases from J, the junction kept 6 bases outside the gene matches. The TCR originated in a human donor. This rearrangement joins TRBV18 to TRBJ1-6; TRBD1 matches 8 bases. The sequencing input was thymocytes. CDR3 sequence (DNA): TGTGCCAGCTCACCATCGGACAGGGAATCCTCCTATAATTCACCCCTCCACTTT. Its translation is CASSPSDRESSYNSPLHF.